This TCR beta chain was retrieved from a study of T cell responses to AZD1222 COVID-19 vaccine. The data were produced by immunoSEQ multiplex PCR, yet TCRdb's version contains in-frame clones alone and is incomplete. This sample has about 100,000 clones; around 87% occur once, and the top ten carry 4.2%. This CDR3 has 15 residues. The trim removed 7 bases at V and 4 bases at J, leaving 8 bases unmatched. Germline CDR1 reads ENHRY; CDR2 reads SYGVKD. The material was peripheral blood, obtained on day 0 of MenACWY control vaccination. This clonotype was obtained from an adult in good health. This sequence joins TRBV10-3 and TRBJ1-2; TRBD1 matches 11 bases. DNA of the CDR3: TGTGCCATCACTCCAGCGGACAGGGGGCTCTATGGCTACACCTTC. It is translated as CAITPADRGLYGYTF.